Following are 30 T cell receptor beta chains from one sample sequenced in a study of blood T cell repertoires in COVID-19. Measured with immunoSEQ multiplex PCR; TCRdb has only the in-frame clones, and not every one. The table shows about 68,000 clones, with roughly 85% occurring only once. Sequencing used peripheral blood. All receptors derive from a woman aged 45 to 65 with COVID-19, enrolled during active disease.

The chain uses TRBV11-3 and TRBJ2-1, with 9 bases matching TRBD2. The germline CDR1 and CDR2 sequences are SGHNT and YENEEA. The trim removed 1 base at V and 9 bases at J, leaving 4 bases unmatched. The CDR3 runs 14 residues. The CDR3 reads CASSLGSGSGEQFF. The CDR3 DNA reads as TGTGCCAGCAGCTTAGGTAGCGGGAGTGGTGAGCAGTTCTTC.

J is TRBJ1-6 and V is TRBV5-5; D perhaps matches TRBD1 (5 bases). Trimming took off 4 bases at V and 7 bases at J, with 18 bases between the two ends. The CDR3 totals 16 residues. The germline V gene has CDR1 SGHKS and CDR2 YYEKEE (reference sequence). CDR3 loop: CASSTFDSSLNSPLHF. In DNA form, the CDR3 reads TGTGCCAGCAGCACCTTTGACAGTTCCTTAAATTCACCCCTCCACTTT.

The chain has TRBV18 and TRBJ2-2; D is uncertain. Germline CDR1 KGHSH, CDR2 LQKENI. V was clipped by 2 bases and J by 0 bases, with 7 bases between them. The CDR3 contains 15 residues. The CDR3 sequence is CASSPVRPNTGELFF. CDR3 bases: TGTGCCAGCTCACCAGTCAGGCCGAACACCGGGGAGCTGTTTTTT.

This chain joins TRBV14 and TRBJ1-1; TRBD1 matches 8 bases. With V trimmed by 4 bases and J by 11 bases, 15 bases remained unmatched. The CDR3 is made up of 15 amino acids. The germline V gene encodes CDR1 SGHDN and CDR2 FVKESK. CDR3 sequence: CASSRLDRVDDSAFF. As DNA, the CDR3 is TGTGCCAGCAGCCGACTGGACAGGGTGGACGATTCGGCTTTCTTT.

CDR3 coding DNA: TGTGCCAGCAGCTCCTTAGGGGGCAGGGACAACGAGCAGTACTTC. This sequence encodes CASSSLGGRDNEQYF. V and J are TRBV11-2 and TRBJ2-7, with 7 bases fitting TRBD1. Germline CDR1 is SGHAT and CDR2 is FQNNGV. V gave up 4 bases and J gave up 5 bases; unmatched junction bases: 11. The CDR3 length is 15 residues.

CDR3 protein: CASSPATRTQYF. The CDR3 nucleotides are TGTGCCAGCAGCCCCGCCACGAGAACGCAGTATTTT. This chain connects TRBV11-1 to TRBJ2-3, with D unclear. With 5 bases removed from V and 9 bases from J, the gap between germline ends came to 12 bases. Germline V gene sequence: CDR1 SGHAT, CDR2 FQDESV (reference sequence). The CDR3 totals 12 residues.

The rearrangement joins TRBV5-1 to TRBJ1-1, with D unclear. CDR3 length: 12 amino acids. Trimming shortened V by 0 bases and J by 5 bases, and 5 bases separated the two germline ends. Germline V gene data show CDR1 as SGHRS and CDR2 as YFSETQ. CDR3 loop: CASSLGRTEAFF. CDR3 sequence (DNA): TGCGCCAGCAGCTTGGGCAGAACTGAAGCTTTCTTT.

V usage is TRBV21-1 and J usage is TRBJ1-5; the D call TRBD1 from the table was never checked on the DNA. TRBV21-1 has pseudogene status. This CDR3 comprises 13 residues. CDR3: CAITGGADQPQHF. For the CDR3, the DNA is TGTGCCATAACAGGGGGCGCGGATCAGCCCCAGCATTTT.

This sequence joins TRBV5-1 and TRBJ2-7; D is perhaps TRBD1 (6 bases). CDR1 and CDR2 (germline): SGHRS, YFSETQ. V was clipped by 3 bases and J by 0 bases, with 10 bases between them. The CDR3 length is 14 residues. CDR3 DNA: TGCGCCAGCAGCTCCTGGGACATCTCCTACGAGCAGTACTTC. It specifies CASSSWDISYEQYF.

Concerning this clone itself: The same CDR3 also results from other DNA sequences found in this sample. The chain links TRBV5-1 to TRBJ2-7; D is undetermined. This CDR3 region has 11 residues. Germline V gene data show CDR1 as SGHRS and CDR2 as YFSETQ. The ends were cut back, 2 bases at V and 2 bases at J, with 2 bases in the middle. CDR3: CASSFAYEQYF. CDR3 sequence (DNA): TGCGCCAGCAGCTTCGCCTACGAGCAGTACTTC.

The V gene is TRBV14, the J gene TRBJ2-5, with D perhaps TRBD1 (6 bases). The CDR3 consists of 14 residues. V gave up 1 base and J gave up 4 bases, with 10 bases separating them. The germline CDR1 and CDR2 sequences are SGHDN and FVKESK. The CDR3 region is CASSQGGPTETQYF. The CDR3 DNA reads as TGTGCCAGCAGCCAAGGGGGGCCCACAGAGACCCAGTACTTC.

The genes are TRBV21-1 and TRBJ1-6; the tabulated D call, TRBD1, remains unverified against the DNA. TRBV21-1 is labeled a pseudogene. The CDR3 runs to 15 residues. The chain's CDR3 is CASSKGTGYVAPLHF. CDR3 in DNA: TGTGCCAGCAGCAAAGGAACAGGGTATGTAGCACCCCTCCACTTT.

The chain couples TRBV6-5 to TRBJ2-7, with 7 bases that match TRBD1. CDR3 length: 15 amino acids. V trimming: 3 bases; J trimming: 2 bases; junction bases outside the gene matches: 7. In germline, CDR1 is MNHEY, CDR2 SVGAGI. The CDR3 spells CASSYRGQLAYEQYF. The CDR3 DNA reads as TGTGCCAGCAGTTATAGGGGACAGCTTGCCTACGAGCAGTACTTC.

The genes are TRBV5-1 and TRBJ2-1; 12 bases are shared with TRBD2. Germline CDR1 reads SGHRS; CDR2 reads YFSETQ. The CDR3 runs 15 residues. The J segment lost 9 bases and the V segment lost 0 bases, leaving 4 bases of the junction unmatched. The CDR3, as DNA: TGCGCCAGCAGCTTGGGACTAGCGGGAGTTCTTGAGCAGTTCTTC. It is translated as CASSLGLAGVLEQFF.

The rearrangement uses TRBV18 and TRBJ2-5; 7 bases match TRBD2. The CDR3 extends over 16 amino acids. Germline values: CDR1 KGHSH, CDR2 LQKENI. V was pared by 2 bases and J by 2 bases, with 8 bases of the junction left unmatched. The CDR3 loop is CASSPFTGGRQETQYF. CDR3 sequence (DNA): TGTGCCAGCTCACCATTCACGGGGGGACGGCAAGAGACCCAGTACTTC.

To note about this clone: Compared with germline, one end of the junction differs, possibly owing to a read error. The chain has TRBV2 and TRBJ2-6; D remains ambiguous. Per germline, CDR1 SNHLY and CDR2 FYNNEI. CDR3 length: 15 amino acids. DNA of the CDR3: TGTGCCAGCAGGGAAGATAGCTCTGGGGCCAACGTCCTGACTTTC. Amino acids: CASREDSSGANVLTF.

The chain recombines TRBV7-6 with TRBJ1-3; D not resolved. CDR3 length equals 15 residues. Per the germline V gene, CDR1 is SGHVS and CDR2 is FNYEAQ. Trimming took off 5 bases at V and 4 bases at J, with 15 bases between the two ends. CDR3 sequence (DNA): TGTGCCAGCAGCCCTTACCTGAAAGCGGGAAACACCATATATTTT. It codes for CASSPYLKAGNTIYF.

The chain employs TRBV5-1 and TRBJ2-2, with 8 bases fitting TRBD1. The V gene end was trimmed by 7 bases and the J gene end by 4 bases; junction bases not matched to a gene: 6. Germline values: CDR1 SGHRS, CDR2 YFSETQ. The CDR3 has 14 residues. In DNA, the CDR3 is TGCGCCAGCGGTAAGGGACAGGTCACCGGGGAGCTGTTTTTT. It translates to CASGKGQVTGELFF.

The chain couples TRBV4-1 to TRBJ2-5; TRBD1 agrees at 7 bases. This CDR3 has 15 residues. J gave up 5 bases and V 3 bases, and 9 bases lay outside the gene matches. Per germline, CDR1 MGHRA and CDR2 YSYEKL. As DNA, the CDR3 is TGCGCCAGCAGCCAGCAACCCACAGGGGCGGAGACCCAGTACTTC. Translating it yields CASSQQPTGAETQYF.

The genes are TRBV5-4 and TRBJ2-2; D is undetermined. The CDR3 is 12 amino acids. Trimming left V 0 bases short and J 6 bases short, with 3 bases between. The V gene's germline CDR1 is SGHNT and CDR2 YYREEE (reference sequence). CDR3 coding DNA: TGTGCCAGCAGCTTGGCGGCCGGGGAGCTGTTTTTT. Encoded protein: CASSLAAGELFF.

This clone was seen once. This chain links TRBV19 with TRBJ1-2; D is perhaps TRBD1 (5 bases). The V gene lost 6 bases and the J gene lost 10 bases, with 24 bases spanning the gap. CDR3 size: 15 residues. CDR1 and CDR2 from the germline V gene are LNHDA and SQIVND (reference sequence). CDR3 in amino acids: CASSRAGRGISIYTF. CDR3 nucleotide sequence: TGTGCCAGTAGCCGAGCGGGACGGGGTATTTCGATCTACACCTTC.

CDR3 sequence: CASSLMTSGRETQYF. CDR3 in DNA: TGTGCCAGCAGCTTAATGACTAGCGGAAGAGAGACCCAGTACTTC. This chain joins TRBV7-2 and TRBJ2-5; the match to TRBD2 covers 9 bases. This CDR3 spans 15 amino acids. The germline V gene has CDR1 SGHTA and CDR2 FQGNSA. J was trimmed by 4 bases and V by 2 bases; bases with no gene match: 5.

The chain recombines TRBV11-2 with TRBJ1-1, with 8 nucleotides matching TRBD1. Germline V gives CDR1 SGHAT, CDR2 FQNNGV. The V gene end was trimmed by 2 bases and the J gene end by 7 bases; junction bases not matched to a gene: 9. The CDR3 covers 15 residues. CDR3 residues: CASSLRGQGWGEAFF. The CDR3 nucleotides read TGTGCCAGCAGCTTAAGAGGACAGGGCTGGGGTGAAGCTTTCTTT.

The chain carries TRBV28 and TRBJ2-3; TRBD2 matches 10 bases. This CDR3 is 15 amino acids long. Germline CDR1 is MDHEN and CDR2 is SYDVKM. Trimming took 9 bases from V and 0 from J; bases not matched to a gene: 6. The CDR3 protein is CASYNSGRSTDTQYF. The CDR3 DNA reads TGTGCCAGTTACAATAGCGGGAGGAGCACAGATACGCAGTATTTT.

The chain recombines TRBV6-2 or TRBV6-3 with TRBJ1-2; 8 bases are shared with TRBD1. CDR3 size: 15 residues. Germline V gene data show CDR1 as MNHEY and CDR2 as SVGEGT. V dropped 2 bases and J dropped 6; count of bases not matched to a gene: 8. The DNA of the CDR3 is TGTGCCAGCAGTTACCAATCAACAGGGGGTGATGGCTACACCTTC. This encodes CASSYQSTGGDGYTF.

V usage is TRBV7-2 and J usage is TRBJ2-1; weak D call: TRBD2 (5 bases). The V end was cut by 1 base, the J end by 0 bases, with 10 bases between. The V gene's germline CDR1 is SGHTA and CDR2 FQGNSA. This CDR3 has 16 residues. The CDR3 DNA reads TGTGCCAGCAGCTTAGTGCCGGGGAGCTCCTACAATGAGCAGTTCTTC. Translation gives CASSLVPGSSYNEQFF.

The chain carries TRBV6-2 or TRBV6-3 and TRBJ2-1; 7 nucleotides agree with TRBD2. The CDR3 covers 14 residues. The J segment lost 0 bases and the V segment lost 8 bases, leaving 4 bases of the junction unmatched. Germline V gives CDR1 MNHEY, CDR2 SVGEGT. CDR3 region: CASCPSGSYNEQFF. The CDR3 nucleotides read TGTGCCAGCTGCCCTAGCGGCTCCTACAATGAGCAGTTCTTC.

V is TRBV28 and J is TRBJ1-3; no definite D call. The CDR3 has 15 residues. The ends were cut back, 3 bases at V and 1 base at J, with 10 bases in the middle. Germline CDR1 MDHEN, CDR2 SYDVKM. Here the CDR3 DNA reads TGTGCCAGCAGTTTCAACAGAGGGTCTGGAAACACCATATATTTT. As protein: CASSFNRGSGNTIYF.

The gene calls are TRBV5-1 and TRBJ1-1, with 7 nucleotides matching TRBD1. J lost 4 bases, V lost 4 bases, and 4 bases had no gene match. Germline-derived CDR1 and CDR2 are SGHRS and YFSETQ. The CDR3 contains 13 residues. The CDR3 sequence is CASSDRVGTEAFF. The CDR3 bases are TGCGCCAGCAGCGACAGGGTGGGCACTGAAGCTTTCTTT.

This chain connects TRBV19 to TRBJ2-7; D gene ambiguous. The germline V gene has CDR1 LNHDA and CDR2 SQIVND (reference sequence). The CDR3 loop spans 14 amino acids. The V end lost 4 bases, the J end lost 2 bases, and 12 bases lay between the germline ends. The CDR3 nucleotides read TGTGCCAGTAGTACCGCCACGGCGGCCTACGAGCAGTACTTC. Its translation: CASSTATAAYEQYF. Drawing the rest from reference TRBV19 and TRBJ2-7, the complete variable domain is DGGITQSPKYLFRKEGQNVTLSCEQNLNHDAMYWYRQDPGQGLRLIYYSQIVNDFQKGDIAEGYSVSREKKESFPLTVTSAQKNPTAFYLCASSTATAAYEQYFGPGTRLTVT.